The next 5 T cell receptor beta chains were all read from a single sample in a study of OX40 agonist ivuxolimab in advanced cancers. Method: immunoSEQ multiplex PCR; TCRdb's copy keeps in-frame clones and lacks some. The sample carries 90,000 or so clones, 89% recorded once. Sample: CD4+ or CD8+ T cells sorted from blood, taken in a trial of the OX40 agonist ivuxolimab. The source is an adult with an advanced solid tumor such as melanoma, head and neck, liver or kidney cancer.

This clone has a single count. The chain uses TRBV30 and TRBJ1-2; D not resolved. In germline, CDR1 is GTSNPN, CDR2 SVGIG (reference sequence). V lost 2 bases and J lost 8, with 21 bases in between. This CDR3 is 15 amino acids long. The CDR3 DNA sequence: TGTGCCTGGAGTCAATCGACGGCCCTGGGGTTCGGCTACACCTTC. This codes for CAWSQSTALGFGYTF.

This chain joins TRBV5-1 and TRBJ2-7, with 7 nucleotides matching TRBD1. J was trimmed by 5 bases and V by 4 bases; bases with no gene match: 15. The CDR3 runs 16 residues. The germline gives CDR1 SGHRS, CDR2 YFSETQ. The CDR3 here is CASSQQAGTEVHEQYF. As DNA, the CDR3 is TGCGCCAGCAGCCAGCAGGCCGGGACAGAGGTCCACGAGCAGTACTTC.

This rearrangement joins TRBV28 to TRBJ2-5, with D perhaps given as TRBD1 or TRBD2 (5 bases each). The length of the CDR3 is 15 residues. The germline V gene encodes CDR1 MDHEN and CDR2 SYDVKM. V shed 7 bases and J shed 5 bases, with 20 bases lying between them. The CDR3 DNA reads TGTGCCAGCACTAATTCCCCAGGGACCGGCGAGACCCAGTACTTC. It translates to CASTNSPGTGETQYF.

The chain carries TRBV9 and TRBJ2-1; D possibly corresponds to TRBD1 (6 bases). Trimming stripped 2 bases from V and 7 bases from J, with 25 bases between. The CDR3 contains 18 residues. Per the germline V gene, CDR1 is SGDLS and CDR2 is YYNGEE. The chain's CDR3 is CASSVFPPGHKMGNEQFF. CDR3 DNA: TGTGCCAGCAGCGTTTTCCCTCCGGGACACAAAATGGGTAATGAGCAGTTCTTC.

This chain links TRBV6-5 with TRBJ2-3, with TRBD2 identical over 9 bases. Per germline, CDR1 MNHEY and CDR2 SVGAGI. The CDR3 is made up of 14 amino acids. V lost 7 bases and J lost 3; bases outside the gene matches: 5. CDR3 amino acids: CASKGLALTDTQYF. CDR3 sequence (DNA): TGTGCCAGCAAAGGACTAGCGTTGACAGATACGCAGTATTTT.